What follows are 9 T cell receptor beta chains derived from one specimen sequenced in a study of blood T cell repertoires in COVID-19. Profiled with immunoSEQ multiplex PCR; TCRdb holds only in-frame clones, not every one. The sample lists about 380,000 clones, around nine tenths occurring once. The specimen sequenced was PBMCs or T cells enriched from blood (not recorded which). The source is a woman under 30 who had recovered from COVID-19.

The gene calls are TRBV11-1 and TRBJ1-6; D unclear. The length of the CDR3 is 13 residues. The V end lost 2 bases, the J end lost 10 bases, and 9 bases lay between the germline ends. Germline assignment: CDR1 SGHAT and CDR2 FQDESV (reference sequence). CDR3 sequence: CASSLFEESPLHF. Here the CDR3 DNA reads TGTGCCAGCAGCTTATTCGAGGAATCACCCCTCCACTTT.

The rearrangement links TRBV7-3 to TRBJ2-2; 10 bases fit TRBD2. The CDR3 length is 17 residues. With V trimmed by 5 bases and J by 9 bases, 15 bases remained unmatched. Germline V gene sequence: CDR1 SGHTA, CDR2 FQGTGA. The DNA for the CDR3 is TGTGCCAGCAGCCAACCGTCTGGCAGCGGGGGGGCCCGGGAGCTGTTTTTT. It is translated as CASSQPSGSGGARELFF.

The chain has TRBV19 and TRBJ1-6; 8 bases agree with TRBD1. V gave up 3 bases and J gave up 9 bases; unmatched junction bases: 4. Looked up from germline, CDR1 is LNHDA and CDR2 is SQIVND (reference sequence). This CDR3 is built from 14 residues. The CDR3 coding sequence is TGTGCCAGTAGTATTGGACAGGGTTTTTCACCCCTCCACTTT. Its translation: CASSIGQGFSPLHF.

CDR3 residues: CASSLGLASEQFF. DNA of the CDR3: TGTGCCAGCAGCTTAGGACTAGCCTCTGAGCAGTTCTTC. This rearrangement joins TRBV11-1 to TRBJ2-1, with 7 bases lining up with TRBD2. In germline, CDR1 is SGHAT, CDR2 FQDESV (reference sequence). This CDR3 is built from 13 residues. V lost 1 base and J lost 9; bases outside the gene matches: 3.

The chain employs TRBV18 and TRBJ1-5; 10 positions match TRBD1. The CDR3 length is 14 residues. Germline values: CDR1 KGHSH, CDR2 LQKENI. V was pared by 3 bases and J by 10 bases, with 6 bases of the junction left unmatched. The CDR3, as DNA: TGTGCCAGCTCACCTGGGACAGGGGAGTTACCCCAGCATTTT. Its translation: CASSPGTGELPQHF.

The rearrangement joins TRBV30 to TRBJ1-1; D remains unclear. The CDR3 consists of 11 residues. The germline gives CDR1 GTSNPN, CDR2 SVGIG (reference sequence). The ends were cut back, 2 bases at V and 5 bases at J, with 6 bases in the middle. CDR3 in amino acids: CAWSRRTEAFF. Here the CDR3 DNA reads TGTGCCTGGAGTCGTCGGACTGAAGCTTTCTTT. Looking up the rest from reference TRBV30 and TRBJ1-1 gives the full variable domain: SQTIHQWPATLVQPVGSPLSLECTVEGTSNPNLYWYRQAAGRGLQLLFYSVGIGQISSEVPQNLSASRPQDRQFILSSKKLLLSDSGFYLCAWSRRTEAFFGQGTRLTVV.

The chain links TRBV6-5 to TRBJ2-1, with a possible D match to TRBD1 (6 bases). V lost 9 bases to trimming and J lost 6 bases, with 12 bases between them. CDR1 MNHEY and CDR2 SVGAGI come from the germline V gene. The CDR3 has 12 amino acids. The DNA for the CDR3 is TGTGCCAGACAGGGTTGGTTCAATGAGCAGTTCTTC. Amino acid sequence: CARQGWFNEQFF.

The chain uses TRBV4-1 and TRBJ1-1, with 8 nucleotides matching TRBD1. The CDR3 extends over 15 amino acids. Germline loops: CDR1 MGHRA, CDR2 YSYEKL. After removal of 1 base from V and 5 bases from J, the junction contained 6 bases not matched to a gene. CDR3 region: CASSQAGQGRTEAFF. Here the CDR3 DNA reads TGCGCCAGCAGCCAAGCAGGACAGGGTCGGACTGAAGCTTTCTTT.

The genes are TRBV5-5 and TRBJ2-5; tentative D call: TRBD2 (6 bases). CDR3 length: 14 amino acids. V lost 4 bases to trimming and J lost 1 base, with 11 bases between them. The germline V gene encodes CDR1 SGHKS and CDR2 YYEKEE (reference sequence). Written as DNA, the CDR3 is TGTGCCAGCAGCCCAGGAGGGAGCCAAGAGACCCAGTACTTC. Residues: CASSPGGSQETQYF.